Presented here are 5 T cell receptor beta chains from one specimen sequenced in a study of blood T cells in healthy people across ages (dated by TCRdb to the mid-2010s). Libraries were made using 5' RACE. The instrument given in TCRdb is Illumina HiSeq 2500. A second PCR of roughly 6 to 12 cycles was performed with a sample-barcoded 5' primer and a J-beta primer mix. TCRdb reprocessing: public reads trimmed at Q25 with fastp, clones called with MiXCR, in-frame beta chains kept. Rows matching on CDR3 protein sequence are summarized as one entry with the most common DNA and genes. The table for this sample lists more than 800,000 distinct CDR3 sequences; less than 50% of them were counted only once. The top ten clones comprise under 20% of the sample. Sequencing input: blood. The source of these receptors is a woman aged 55-70 years in good health.

The V call is TRBV11-1, the J call TRBJ2-1; TRBD2 aligns across 7 bases. Trimming took 10 bases from V and 0 from J; bases not matched to a gene: 6. This CDR3 contains 14 residues. Germline CDR1 SGHAT, CDR2 FQDESV (reference sequence). CDR3 region: CATGRGGSYNEQFF. CDR3 DNA: TGTGCCACAGGACGCGGGGGCTCCTACAATGAGCAGTTCTTC.

The V and J genes are TRBV20-1 and TRBJ2-1, with 12 bases aligning to TRBD2. Germline-derived CDR1 and CDR2 are DFQATT and SNEGSKA (reference sequence). The CDR3 spans 15 residues. Trimming removed 5 bases from V and 4 bases from J; junction bases left unmatched: 6. CDR3 nucleotide sequence: TGCAGTGCTGATCCTGGGACTAGCGGGTACAATGAGCAGTTCTTC. This encodes CSADPGTSGYNEQFF.

The genes are TRBV15 and TRBJ2-7, with 8 bases lining up with TRBD1. The CDR3 runs 17 residues. Germline lookup yields CDR1 LNHNV and CDR2 YYDKDF (reference sequence). V trimming: 1 base; J trimming: 2 bases; junction bases outside the gene matches: 10. The CDR3 protein is CATSRAPGGAETYEQYF. In DNA, the CDR3 is TGTGCCACCAGCAGAGCTCCAGGGGGCGCAGAAACCTACGAGCAGTACTTC.

As for this clonotype: One junction end does not reproduce the germline sequence, and a read error may be involved. The V gene is TRBV27, the J gene TRBJ2-1; no clear D. CDR1 is MNHEY, CDR2 SMNVEV, per germline (reference sequence). CDR3 size: 15 residues. The CDR3 coding sequence is TGCGCCAGCAGTTTATATTGGGGAAAGGACAATGAGCAGTTCTTC. This encodes CASSLYWGKDNEQFF.

This clonotype occurred a few times. The chain employs TRBV4-1 and TRBJ2-1; the match to TRBD2 covers 10 bases. The CDR3 length is 17 residues. Trimming cost V 0 bases and J 6 bases; bases outside gene matches: 8. CDR1 and CDR2 from the germline V gene are MGHRA and YSYEKL. The DNA for the CDR3 is TGCGCCAGCAGCCAAGAGCGGCTAGCGGGAGTTCGCAATGAGCAGTTCTTC. Protein sequence: CASSQERLAGVRNEQFF.